Presented here are 22 T cell receptor beta chains from one specimen sequenced in a study of blood T cell repertoires in COVID-19. TCRdb keeps only in-frame clones here, not all; method: immunoSEQ multiplex PCR. The data hold approximately 400,000 clones, with roughly four fifths observed a single time. Sample: PBMCs or T cells enriched from blood (not recorded which). The receptors come from a woman aged 45-65 years who had recovered from COVID-19.

The chain links TRBV5-1 to TRBJ2-5, with 7 bases identical to TRBD1. The CDR3 length is 14 residues. From germline, CDR1 is SGHRS and CDR2 YFSETQ. V lost 0 bases and J lost 5; bases outside the gene matches: 4. The CDR3 DNA is TGCGCCAGCAGCTTGGTGACAGGGTACGAGACCCAGTACTTC. Translation: CASSLVTGYETQYF.

The gene calls are TRBV19 and TRBJ2-1; TRBD2 aligns across 10 bases. Germline CDR1 reads LNHDA; CDR2 reads SQIVND (reference sequence). The CDR3 runs to 15 residues. V gave up 5 bases and J gave up 9 bases; unmatched junction bases: 10. The CDR3 DNA is TGTGCCAGTAGTCGTGGTAGCGGGGGGCACAGTGAGCAGTTCTTC. It yields the protein CASSRGSGGHSEQFF.

The CDR3 loop is CASSVQITTGSSGANVLTF. The CDR3 nucleotides are TGTGCCAGCAGCGTTCAGATAACCACAGGGTCCTCCGGGGCCAACGTCCTGACTTTC. The rearrangement uses TRBV9 and TRBJ2-6; possible D gene TRBD1, 6 bases. The length of the CDR3 is 19 residues. Germline CDR1 and CDR2: SGDLS and YYNGEE. V was trimmed by 2 bases and J by 4 bases, leaving 22 bases between them.

The chain employs TRBV7-8 and TRBJ2-3, with D tentatively TRBD1 (6 bases). The length of the CDR3 is 16 residues. Germline V gene data show CDR1 as SGHVS and CDR2 as FQNEAQ. The V end was cut by 3 bases, the J end by 3 bases, with 16 bases between. CDR3 sequence reads: CASSLRGGVGTDTQYF. The CDR3 nucleotides are TGTGCCAGCAGCTTGAGAGGGGGAGTGGGTACAGATACGCAGTATTTT.

The chain employs TRBV19 and TRBJ2-7, with 8 bases identical to TRBD1. Per germline, CDR1 LNHDA and CDR2 SQIVND (reference sequence). V lost 8 bases to trimming and J lost 2 bases; unmatched junction nucleotides: 8. The CDR3 extends over 14 amino acids. CDR3 nucleotides: TGTGCCAGTTCAGACAGGGGATATGCCTACGAGCAGTACTTC. It specifies CASSDRGYAYEQYF.

The J gene is TRBJ2-7, the V gene TRBV5-6; 7 nucleotides agree with TRBD1. V trimming: 4 bases; J trimming: 2 bases; junction bases outside the gene matches: 9. The CDR3 length is 15 residues. CDR1 is SGHDT, CDR2 YYEEEE, per germline. CDR3 sequence (DNA): TGTGCCAGCAGCGCATCCCGGGACAGTCCCTACGAGCAGTACTTC. Amino acid sequence: CASSASRDSPYEQYF.

V and J are TRBV6-5 and TRBJ2-4, with TRBD1 identical over 9 bases. Unmatched junction bases numbered 15, after V lost 11 bases and J lost 7 bases. The germline CDR1 and CDR2 sequences are MNHEY and SVGAGI. This CDR3 comprises 15 residues. As DNA, the CDR3 is TGTGCCGCCTCGTCGGGACAGGGTGGGTTCAACATTCAGTACTTC. Translated, it gives CAASSGQGGFNIQYF.

The chain carries TRBV7-8 and TRBJ2-1; D perhaps matches TRBD2 (6 bases). V was cut by 4 bases and J by 2 bases, with 24 bases left in between. The CDR3 covers 19 residues. Germline CDR1 is SGHVS and CDR2 is FQNEAQ. The CDR3 coding sequence is TGTGCCAGCAGCTGGGAGGTGGGGACCCCAAGGGGCGCCTACAATGAGCAGTTCTTC. Amino acids: CASSWEVGTPRGAYNEQFF.

This rearrangement joins TRBV5-1 to TRBJ1-2; D perhaps matches TRBD1 (6 bases). Germline-derived CDR1 and CDR2 are SGHRS and YFSETQ. CDR3 length: 11 amino acids. The V end lost 4 bases, the J end lost 8 bases, and 9 bases lay between the germline ends. CDR3 DNA: TGCGCCAGCAGCCAAGACAGGGGCTACACCTTC. It is translated as CASSQDRGYTF.

This chain uses TRBV6-5 with TRBJ1-6; TRBD1 agrees at 8 bases. Germline CDR1 MNHEY, CDR2 SVGAGI. The CDR3 totals 15 residues. V lost 7 bases to trimming and J lost 3 bases; unmatched junction nucleotides: 5. The CDR3 DNA follows: TGTGCCAGCAAGGTAGACAGGGGCTATAATTCACCCCTCCACTTT. It encodes CASKVDRGYNSPLHF.

This clone was counted a single time. V is TRBV30 and J is TRBJ2-7; 10 bases align to TRBD1. V gave up 5 bases and J gave up 3 bases; unmatched junction bases: 7. This CDR3 spans 14 amino acids. Germline V gene lookup returns CDR1 GTSNPN and CDR2 SVGIG (reference sequence). The CDR3 region is CAWSGTGVFYEQYF. Here the CDR3 DNA reads TGTGCCTGGTCCGGGACAGGGGTTTTCTACGAGCAGTACTTC.

J is TRBJ2-1 and V is TRBV30; TRBD2 agrees at 11 bases. With V trimmed by 4 bases and J by 7 bases, 9 bases remained unmatched. CDR1 is GTSNPN, CDR2 SVGIG, per germline (reference sequence). The CDR3 extends over 15 amino acids. The CDR3 region has the DNA TGTGCCTGGAAGGTAGCGGGGGGGCCGCGGAATGAGCAGTTCTTC. Its translation is CAWKVAGGPRNEQFF.

This rearrangement joins TRBV24-1 to TRBJ2-3; 7 bases are shared with TRBD1. The ends lost 7 bases at V and 0 bases at J; junction bases unmatched: 6. CDR1 and CDR2 from the germline V gene are KGHDR and SFDVKD. CDR3 length equals 15 residues. CDR3 bases: TGTGCCACCAGCTCAGGACAGGCCAGCACAGATACGCAGTATTTT. Protein product: CATSSGQASTDTQYF.

The rearrangement links TRBV4-2 to TRBJ1-1; no reliable D call. V was trimmed by 0 bases and J by 0 bases, leaving 8 bases between them. Germline V gene data show CDR1 as LGHNA and CDR2 as YNFKEQ. The CDR3 is made up of 15 amino acids. For the CDR3, the DNA is TGTGCCAGCAGCCAAGATCCACAGATGAACACTGAAGCTTTCTTT. As protein: CASSQDPQMNTEAFF.

V usage is TRBV7-2 and J usage is TRBJ1-6, with a tentative D call TRBD1 (5 bases). V was pared by 5 bases and J by 4 bases, with 15 bases between. Germline V gene sequence: CDR1 SGHTA, CDR2 FQGNSA. This CDR3 has 16 residues. The CDR3 coding sequence is TGTGCCAGCAGCGAAGGTGGGGCCTATTATAATTCACCCCTCCACTTT. It codes for CASSEGGAYYNSPLHF.

This chain connects TRBV20-1 to TRBJ2-1; D gene uncertain. Germline CDR1 reads DFQATT; CDR2 reads SNEGSKA (reference sequence). The CDR3 extends over 11 amino acids. The ends were cut back, 3 bases at V and 6 bases at J, with 6 bases in the middle. For the CDR3, the DNA is TGCAGTGCTAGCTCGGGCAATGAGCAGTTCTTC. Its translation is CSASSGNEQFF.

V is TRBV2 and J is TRBJ1-2; no clear D. Trimming shortened V by 8 bases and J by 0 bases, and 10 bases separated the two germline ends. Germline V lookup: CDR1 SNHLY, CDR2 FYNNEI. The CDR3 sequence is 13 residues long. In DNA, the CDR3 is TGTGCCAGCCCCGAACTCGCTAACTATGGCTACACCTTC. This translates into CASPELANYGYTF.

Regarding this clone: In the same sample, other DNA sequences code for this CDR3. This sequence joins TRBV5-1 and TRBJ1-1; D might be TRBD1 (6 bases). V lost 2 bases to trimming and J lost 4 bases, with 9 bases between them. The CDR3 is 13 amino acids. From germline, CDR1 is SGHRS and CDR2 YFSETQ. CDR3 DNA sequence: TGCGCCAGCAGCTTAGGGGGAAGCACTGAAGCTTTCTTT. Its translation is CASSLGGSTEAFF.

Only a few counts were recorded for this clone. This sequence joins TRBV4-3 and TRBJ2-3; D unclear. The V gene lost 0 bases and the J gene lost 0 bases, with 4 bases spanning the gap. The CDR3 runs to 14 residues. The germline gives CDR1 LGHNA, CDR2 YSLEER. The CDR3 DNA is TGCGCCAGCAGCCAAGAAGCTAGCACAGATACGCAGTATTTT. Residues: CASSQEASTDTQYF.

V is TRBV7-2 and J is TRBJ1-2; TRBD1 might be the D (5 bases). CDR3 length equals 14 residues. The V gene's germline CDR1 is SGHTA and CDR2 FQGNSA. Trimming stripped 5 bases from V and 8 bases from J, with 18 bases between. For the CDR3, the DNA is TGTGCCAGCAGCCAAGGACAAATGGGAAGAGGCTACACCTTC. Encoded protein: CASSQGQMGRGYTF.

This chain connects TRBV5-4 to TRBJ2-1, with TRBD1 as a possible D gene (5 bases). This CDR3 has 13 amino acids. Trimming left V 4 bases short and J 7 bases short, with 12 bases between. From germline, CDR1 is SGHNT and CDR2 YYREEE (reference sequence). DNA of the CDR3: TGTGCCAGCAGCCCCCCGACAGTAAATGAGCAGTTCTTC. Translated, it gives CASSPPTVNEQFF.

This chain links TRBV7-9 with TRBJ2-1, with D unresolved. V lost 1 base and J lost 3, with 4 bases in between. CDR1 SEHNR and CDR2 FQNEAQ come from the germline V gene (reference sequence). This CDR3 has 13 residues. In DNA form, the CDR3 reads TGTGCCAGCAGCTTAGACAGCTACAATGAGCAGTTCTTC. This translates into CASSLDSYNEQFF.